The clone carrying this TCR beta chain was observed a few times. Antigen unknown. These data originate in a study of T cells after yellow fever vaccination. The study's findings and limits: The appearance of a small share of clonotypes in both CD4 and CD8 compartments was observed. Subsequent to the booster, the majority of primary-vaccination clones reappeared (around 97% CD4, roughly 90% CD8).

CDR3 size: 13 residues. The V and J ends lost 10 bases and 5 bases respectively, with 14 bases between them. Germline loops: CDR1 KGHDR, CDR2 SFDVKD. TCRdb re-derived calls from the 5' RACE reads in MiXCR, one entry per CDR3 protein. The data contain some 120,000 distinct CDR3 sequences, about 8.4% of them singletons. The receptor comes from a man aged 18 to 30 who received the YFV17D yellow fever vaccine. The sample consisted of CD8+ T cells sorted from PBMCs, taken on the day of the yellow fever booster vaccination. The V gene is TRBV24-1, the J gene TRBJ2-1; maybe TRBD1 (5 bases). CDR3 region: CATEQGAHNEQFF. CDR3 sequence (DNA): TGTGCCACGGAGCAGGGTGCTCACAATGAGCAGTTCTTC.